This TCR beta chain was sequenced for a study of blood T cell dynamics during melanoma immunotherapy. Regarding the study as a whole: Unlike progressors, later disease-control patients had W3 repertoires gaining clonality or diversity.

About this clone: Its cognate antigen is unknown.

Time point noted: week 3, after first cycle of checkpoint inhibitor. Samples come from before therapy and from week 3 after the first blockade cycle. Apart from a couple of fast progressors, RECIST 1.1 response was judged 12 weeks post-infusion. This CDR3 has 13 residues. Trimming at V came to 7 bases and at J to 9 bases, leaving 11 bases not matched to a gene. CDR1 and CDR2 from the germline V gene are SQVTM and ANQGSEA. Each bulk PBMC sample had around 360 ng DNA loaded. Measured with immunoSEQ multiplex PCR; TCRdb has only the in-frame clones, and not every one. The sample holds around 11,000 clones; 89% are singletons and the top ten take about 25%.

The sequencing here drew on blood, taken from a patient treated with checkpoint blockade. The sequence derives from a human donor with melanoma. V is TRBV29-1 and J is TRBJ1-2, with 10 bases fitting TRBD1. The CDR3 sequence: CSAAGTGVVSYTF. The CDR3 DNA follows: TGCAGCGCCGCCGGGACAGGGGTTGTGAGCTACACCTTC. The full variable domain, completed using reference TRBV29-1 and TRBJ1-2, is SAVISQKPSRDICQRGTSLTIQCQVDSQVTMMFWYRQQPGQSLTLIATANQGSEATYESGFVIDKFPISRPNLTFSTLTVSNMSPEDSSIYLCSAAGTGVVSYTFGSGTRLTVV.